The present entry profiles one T cell receptor beta chain with its context. Which antigen it targets is not known. Base qualities are not provided; no much larger clone lies one nucleotide away. The data were taken from a study of blood T cells in healthy people across ages (dated by TCRdb to the mid-2010s). Regarding the complete study: In model experiments, roughly one uniquely barcoded TCR beta cDNA molecule per two T cells was captured by template switching. To track age-related changes in TCR beta repertoire diversity, the study relied on deep sequencing normalized with unique cDNA molecular identifiers. Using the same blood draw, the study looked at two additional independent replicas of 1 million unique cDNA reads for two donors, one aged 18 to 30 and the other aged 80 or older. To avoid experimental bias, donors of different ages were distributed randomly across sequencing lanes. The donors were split into four age groups: young (average around 16 years), middle-aged (about 40), aged (about 56) and long-lived (roughly 80).

On the study overall, not on this receptor specifically: Observed TCR beta diversity per million T cells fell roughly linearly with age, and a significant reduction was already apparent by age about 38. A strong correlation was found between observed TCR beta diversity and the percentage of naive T cells measured by flow cytometry. Estimates of total diversity based on one million sequenced T cells were considered lower bounds and underestimates. The long-lived group showed more naive CD4+ T cells, fewer expanded clones and increased TCR diversity than the aged group, suggesting age selection. Because donor CMV infection status was unknown, age-related changes in expanded clonotypes were potentially confounded. Because profiling used bulk unsorted PBMCs, naive and antigen-experienced compartments could not be compared conclusively.

The library was made by 5' RACE. The instrument given in TCRdb is Illumina HiSeq 2500. A second roughly 6 to 12 cycle PCR used a sample-barcoded 5' primer and a J-beta primer mix. A unique molecular identifier was introduced onto each TCR beta cDNA molecule by a template-switch 5' adaptor carrying 12 random nucleotides. Each sample yielded at least 3 million CDR3-containing paired-end reads. The Mint cDNA synthesis kit, primed by a TRBC-specific oligonucleotide, was used to synthesize first-strand cDNA from all RNA. Following uracil-DNA glycosylase treatment, all cDNA underwent a first 18-cycle PCR with the universal primers M1SS and BC2_uni_R. As for the original processing: For normalization, 1 million high-quality reads were randomly selected from each sample, with every read carrying a distinct molecular identifier. Instead of being binned into consensus sequences, reads with shared molecular identifiers were discarded. CDR3 identification, clonotype clustering and error correction used MiTCR with a Q25 quality threshold and the strictest error-elimination algorithm. A nonparametric unseen species model with Euler transformation was used to estimate a lower bound on total TCR beta diversity. Using fastp trimming at Q25 and MiXCR clonotype assembly, TCRdb reanalyzed the public sequencing data and kept in-frame beta chains. Each entry merges the rows of one CDR3 protein and shows their most common DNA and genes. The V and J calls and clone size come from TCRdb's table, not from the authors' own analysis. Across this sample there are 650,000 to 700,000 distinct CDR3 sequences, with over 40% seen only once. The ten largest clones add up to approximately 15% of the sample.

The cysteine opens and the phenylalanine closes a CDR3 of 13 amino acids. The sequence is cut down to CDR3 DNA, 39 bases in frame from base 1. The junction carries 10 bases between V and J, which are trimmed by 0 bases and 10 bases respectively. CDR1 LNHNV and CDR2 YYDKDF are derived from the germline V gene (reference sequence). The approximately 40 donors, aged roughly 6 to 95 years, were systemically healthy Caucasian individuals from Russia. Ten milliliters of peripheral blood were drawn from each donor into EDTA-treated Vacutainer tubes. Ficoll-Paque density-gradient centrifugation was used to isolate PBMCs, with at least 7 million per sample. Trizol reagent was used to extract total RNA from the PBMCs, yielding at least 6 micrograms per sample. For every donor, flow cytometry on a PBMC aliquot measured the percentage of naive CD45RAhigh/CD27high T cells.

Sequences were obtained from blood. The TCR was taken from an elderly woman in good health. The rearrangement combines TRBV15 with TRBJ2-1; a tentative D call is TRBD2 (6 bases match). The CDR3 reads as follows: CATSRDQAGEQFF. The nucleotide sequence is TGTGCCACCAGCAGAGATCAGGCGGGGGAGCAGTTCTTC.